Shown below are 14 T cell receptor beta chains from a single sample sequenced in a study of patients and donors after allogeneic stem cell transplantation. TCRdb recomputed calls from the RT-PCR reads with MiXCR, one row per CDR3 protein. The sample holds approximately 250,000 distinct CDR3 sequences, approximately 14% seen once. The sequenced sample was blood, either unsorted or a sorted T cell fraction (not recorded which). The receptors come from a human donor who was either an allogeneic HSCT recipient or a stem cell or donor lymphocyte infusion donor (not recorded which). It is not recorded whose cells these are; they may come from a transplant donor.

Ten or more counts support this clonotype. The chain employs TRBV4-1 and TRBJ2-5, with 8 bases aligning to TRBD1. The length of the CDR3 is 17 residues. Germline lookup yields CDR1 MGHRA and CDR2 YSYEKL. Trimming took 0 bases from V and 2 from J; bases not matched to a gene: 8. The CDR3, as DNA: TGCGCCAGCAGCCAAGATACCCAGGGGGCCCAACAAGAGACCCAGTACTTC. It encodes CASSQDTQGAQQETQYF.

This clonotype was counted between two and nine times. The rearrangement uses TRBV3-1 and TRBJ2-3; D possibly corresponds to TRBD2 (6 bases). CDR3 length: 14 residues. The germline CDR1 and CDR2 sequences are LGHDT and YNNKEL (reference sequence). Trimming pared 4 bases from V and 2 bases from J, leaving 10 bases between. CDR3 loop: CASSPRGFTDTQYF. CDR3 DNA: TGTGCCAGCAGCCCCCGGGGGTTCACAGATACGCAGTATTTT.

The chain combines TRBV7-2 with TRBJ1-6; no clear D gene. The CDR3 totals 15 residues. V gave up 2 bases and J gave up 3 bases, with 8 bases separating them. Germline V gene data show CDR1 as SGHTA and CDR2 as FQGNSA. CDR3 coding DNA: TGTGCCAGCAGCTTAAACGGGAACTATAATTCACCCCTCCACTTT. The encoded protein is CASSLNGNYNSPLHF.

The V gene is TRBV28, the J gene TRBJ1-1; D is unclear. Trimming left V 2 bases short and J 4 bases short, with 17 bases between. There are 16 residues in the CDR3. Germline V gene sequence: CDR1 MDHEN, CDR2 SYDVKM. The CDR3 DNA sequence: TGTGCCAGCAGTTTAGGCCCTCCCCGGCTCGGCACTGAAGCTTTCTTT. Its translation is CASSLGPPRLGTEAFF.

This clonotype was recorded a few times. The V call is TRBV12-3 or TRBV12-4, the J call TRBJ1-5, with unresolved D. V lost 3 bases, J lost 6 bases, and 6 bases lay in between. The CDR3 has 12 amino acids. The CDR3 sequence: CASSFQPQPQHF. In DNA form, the CDR3 reads TGTGCCAGCAGTTTTCAGCCTCAGCCCCAGCATTTT.

The chain uses TRBV21-1 and TRBJ2-1; the DNA was not compared with TRBD1, the D call given in the table. TRBV21-1 is a pseudogene. The CDR3 sequence is 16 residues long. CDR3 sequence reads: CASSYITGSSYNEQFF. DNA of the CDR3: TGTGCCAGCAGCTATATTACAGGTAGCTCCTACAATGAGCAGTTCTTC.

The CDR3 DNA follows: TGCAGCGTTGAAGATCCCGCAAACTATGGCTACACCTTC. Amino acids: CSVEDPANYGYTF. J is TRBJ1-2 and V is TRBV29-1; no definite D call. The V end lost 0 bases, the J end lost 2 bases, and 7 bases lay between the germline ends. CDR1 is SQVTM, CDR2 ANQGSEA, per germline. This CDR3 has 13 amino acids.

This clonotype was seen repeatedly, ten times or more. The rearrangement links TRBV12-3 or TRBV12-4 to TRBJ2-5, with 7 bases lining up with TRBD1. CDR3 size: 18 residues. V shed 5 bases, J shed 3 bases, and the junction held 18 bases outside the gene matches. This CDR3 reads CASSPDRVGFRSKETQYF. The CDR3 bases are TGTGCCAGCAGTCCAGACAGGGTCGGGTTTCGCTCGAAAGAGACCCAGTACTTC.

This clonotype was counted a few times. This sequence joins TRBV5-1 and TRBJ2-1; unclear D gene. Trimming removed 1 base at V and 6 bases at J, with 14 bases between. CDR3 size: 15 residues. Germline CDR1 is SGHRS and CDR2 is YFSETQ. For the CDR3, the DNA is TGCGCCAGCAGCTTGCAGACCCCTATCGGCAATGAGCAGTTCTTC. Translating gives CASSLQTPIGNEQFF.

This clonotype was observed a handful of times. The chain carries TRBV15 and TRBJ2-1; the match to TRBD1 covers 10 bases. The V and J ends lost 3 bases and 4 bases, in that order; junction bases with no gene match: 6. The CDR3 is 16 amino acids. Germline assignment: CDR1 LNHNV and CDR2 YYDKDF (reference sequence). The CDR3 loop reads CATSSPGQGKYNEQFF. The CDR3 nucleotides read TGTGCCACCAGCAGCCCGGGACAGGGGAAGTACAATGAGCAGTTCTTC.

V and J are TRBV19 and TRBJ1-2; no clear D. Germline V gene sequence: CDR1 LNHDA, CDR2 SQIVND (reference sequence). V was clipped by 3 bases and J by 8 bases, with 7 bases between them. CDR3 length: 11 residues. The CDR3: CASSMPWGYTF. In nucleotides, the CDR3 is TGTGCCAGTAGTATGCCCTGGGGCTACACCTTC.

The chain employs TRBV2 and TRBJ1-1, with 8 bases that match TRBD1. CDR3 length equals 15 residues. The V gene end was trimmed by 8 bases and the J gene end by 1 base; junction bases not matched to a gene: 9. Germline CDR1 reads SNHLY; CDR2 reads FYNNEI. CDR3 nucleotides: TGTGCCAGCCGCCCCCCCAGGGGGCAGAACACTGAAGCTTTCTTT. Its translation is CASRPPRGQNTEAFF. The full variable domain, in which reference TRBV2 and TRBJ1-1 provide the parts outside the CDR3, is EPEVTQTPSHQVTQMGQEVILRCVPISNHLYFYWYRQILGQKVEFLVSFYNNEISEKSEIFDDQFSVERPDGSNFTLKIRSTKLEDSAMYFCASRPPRGQNTEAFFGQGTRLTVV.

V and J are TRBV20-1 and TRBJ2-3, with 12 positions matching TRBD2. V lost 1 base, J lost 4 bases, and 15 bases stayed unmatched. Germline loops: CDR1 DFQATT, CDR2 SNEGSKA (reference sequence). The CDR3 extends over 19 amino acids. The CDR3: CSARALAGGKWSSADTQYF. CDR3 in DNA: TGCAGTGCTAGAGCCCTAGCGGGAGGGAAGTGGTCTTCCGCAGATACGCAGTATTTT.

The V and J genes are TRBV2 and TRBJ2-5; tentative D call: TRBD1 (6 bases). The CDR3 totals 15 residues. Germline CDR1 and CDR2: SNHLY and FYNNEI. V gave up 7 bases and J gave up 5 bases, with 20 bases separating them. The CDR3 DNA sequence: TGTGCCAGCAATAGGGACACAGGGTCGGGGGAGACCCAGTACTTC. Its protein product is CASNRDTGSGETQYF.